The next 16 T cell receptor beta chains were all read from a single sample in a study of beta chain features in type 1 diabetes. The study's findings and limits: Moderately but significantly shorter TCRB CDR3s were found in Type 1 diabetes patients in all four CD4+ subsets.

The sequenced template was cDNA made from the entire isolated RNA. The method was immunoSEQ multiplex PCR; TCRdb's version includes in-frame clones alone and lacks a portion of them. This table has around 70,000 clones, about 50% appearing once. Which antigens these TCRs recognize remains unknown. Sequencing input: central memory CD4+ T cells from blood. Every receptor here comes from a man aged 30 to 45 with type 1 diabetes.

V usage is TRBV6-1 and J usage is TRBJ1-3; D unclear. Germline values: CDR1 MNHNS, CDR2 SASEGT. The CDR3 contains 14 residues. Trimming shortened V by 7 bases and J by 3 bases, and 13 bases separated the two germline ends. The chain's CDR3 is CASMTLGVGNTIYF. The CDR3 bases are TGTGCCAGCATGACCCTCGGGGTTGGAAACACCATATATTTT.

This clone was observed a few times. The chain carries TRBV6-5 and TRBJ2-5; 9 bases align to TRBD2. The CDR3 runs 14 residues. V gave up 4 bases and J gave up 5 bases; unmatched junction bases: 5. Per germline, CDR1 MNHEY and CDR2 SVGAGI. The CDR3 reads CASSFAGGSETQYF. The CDR3 region has the DNA TGTGCCAGCAGTTTCGCGGGGGGGTCGGAGACCCAGTACTTC.

This clone appeared once. V gene TRBV28 combines with J gene TRBJ2-7, with 15 bases aligning to TRBD2. The CDR3 is made up of 18 amino acids. Germline V CDR1 and CDR2: MDHEN, SYDVKM. Trimming took 4 bases from V and 3 from J; bases not matched to a gene: 10. The CDR3 bases are TGTGCCAGCAGTTCCGGGACTAGCGGGAGGCCACCTGACTACGAGCAGTACTTC. Translating it yields CASSSGTSGRPPDYEQYF.

The chain has TRBV5-1 and TRBJ1-1, with 9 positions matching TRBD1. With V trimmed by 5 bases and J by 10 bases, 6 bases remained unmatched. The CDR3 covers 12 residues. Germline CDR1 reads SGHRS; CDR2 reads YFSETQ. The CDR3 coding sequence is TGCGCCAGCAGTCCGGACAGGGGAACAGCTTTCTTT. Encoded protein: CASSPDRGTAFF.

This clone was seen once. The CDR3 DNA reads as TGTGCCAGCAGCGCATCAGGGTATCCTGGAAACACCATATATTTT. Its protein is CASSASGYPGNTIYF. The V gene is TRBV5-4, the J gene TRBJ1-3; TRBD1 might be the D (5 bases). Trimming left V 4 bases short and J 2 bases short, with 13 bases between. Germline V gives CDR1 SGHNT, CDR2 YYREEE (reference sequence). The CDR3 consists of 15 residues. Combining the CDR3 with reference TRBV5-4 and TRBJ1-3 gives the whole variable domain ETGVTQSPTHLIKTRGQQVTLRCSSQSGHNTVSWYQQALGQGPQFIFQYYREEENGRGNFPPRFSGLQFPNYSSELNVNALELDDSALYLCASSASGYPGNTIYFGEGSWLTVV.

The rearrangement joins TRBV4-1 to TRBJ2-5; 7 bases match TRBD1. Matching the DNA end better, TRBJ2-7 makes the J call doubtful. The germline V gene has CDR1 MGHRA and CDR2 YSYEKL. CDR3 length: 14 amino acids. The CDR3 protein is CASSQPRDSYEQYF. Written as DNA, the CDR3 is TGCGCCAGCAGCCAACCCCGGGACAGCTACGAGCAGTACTTC.

The rearrangement links TRBV7-6 to TRBJ2-2, with D possibly TRBD2 on 5 matching bases. Germline CDR1 SGHVS, CDR2 FNYEAQ. Trimming took off 5 bases at V and 4 bases at J, with 14 bases between the two ends. This CDR3 has 15 amino acids. The CDR3 spells CASSPLAMGTGELFF. The CDR3 nucleotides are TGTGCCAGCAGCCCTCTAGCTATGGGCACCGGGGAGCTGTTTTTT.

The chain employs TRBV5-1 and TRBJ1-5, with 7 bases that match TRBD1. The CDR3 has 15 residues. Losses at the gene ends were 4 bases for V and 5 bases for J; bases not matched to a gene: 9. Per the germline V gene, CDR1 is SGHRS and CDR2 is YFSETQ. The CDR3 region is CASSPGDRRDQPQHF. The CDR3 DNA is TGCGCCAGCAGCCCTGGGGACAGAAGAGATCAGCCCCAGCATTTT.

This chain joins TRBV28 and TRBJ1-5; D gene ambiguous. Deletions cut 6 bases from V and 5 bases from J, with 14 bases between. The CDR3 sequence is 14 residues long. CDR1 and CDR2 (germline): MDHEN, SYDVKM. For the CDR3, the DNA is TGTGCCAGCAGGCCCGGACTTTCGGATCAGCCCCAGCATTTT. It codes for CASRPGLSDQPQHF.

This clone appeared once. The chain has TRBV6-1 and TRBJ2-7; 10 bases line up with TRBD2. Per the germline V gene, CDR1 is MNHNS and CDR2 is SASEGT. CDR3 length equals 14 residues. V lost 6 bases to trimming and J lost 1 base; unmatched junction nucleotides: 3. CDR3 sequence reads: CASRRLAGSYEQYF. In DNA, the CDR3 is TGTGCCAGCAGAAGACTAGCGGGTTCCTACGAGCAGTACTTC.

This clone was counted a few times. The chain links TRBV5-1 to TRBJ1-1; 12 positions agree with TRBD1. Trimming at V came to 1 base and at J to 6 bases, leaving 7 bases not matched to a gene. Germline lookup yields CDR1 SGHRS and CDR2 YFSETQ. This CDR3 is built from 16 residues. The CDR3 spells CASSLPSGQGASEAFF. As DNA, the CDR3 is TGCGCCAGCAGCTTGCCATCGGGACAGGGGGCCTCTGAAGCTTTCTTT.

The genes are TRBV13 and TRBJ2-3; 9 bases line up with TRBD2. The CDR3 is 16 amino acids. With V trimmed by 5 bases and J by 2 bases, 8 bases remained unmatched. CDR1 is PRHDT and CDR2 is FYEKMQ in the germline V gene (reference sequence). In DNA, the CDR3 is TGTGCCAGCAGCCTATTTCTAGCGGGGATCACAGATACGCAGTATTTT. Protein: CASSLFLAGITDTQYF.

The chain combines TRBV6-5 with TRBJ2-3; possible D gene TRBD2, 5 bases. CDR1 is MNHEY, CDR2 SVGAGI, per germline. CDR3 length equals 16 residues. Trimming left V 4 bases short and J 4 bases short, with 18 bases between. CDR3 in amino acids: CASSSPLDLAADTQYF. The CDR3, as DNA: TGTGCCAGCAGTTCTCCACTAGATTTGGCTGCAGATACGCAGTATTTT.

The rearrangement links TRBV5-1 to TRBJ2-3; D possibly corresponds to TRBD2 (6 bases). V lost 2 bases and J 2 bases, leaving 9 bases between the germline ends. The length of the CDR3 is 14 residues. Germline CDR1 is SGHRS and CDR2 is YFSETQ. This chain's CDR3 is CASSFSGVTDTQYF. The CDR3 region has the DNA TGCGCCAGCAGCTTTAGCGGAGTCACAGATACGCAGTATTTT.

This sequence joins TRBV4-1 and TRBJ1-4, with D uncertain. The CDR3 extends over 17 amino acids. Trimming cost V 1 base and J 5 bases, with 17 bases left between them. Germline V gives CDR1 MGHRA, CDR2 YSYEKL. This CDR3 is CASSQGLVRTENEKLFF. CDR3 coding DNA: TGCGCCAGCAGCCAAGGTCTTGTCCGAACAGAGAATGAAAAACTGTTTTTT.

The V call is TRBV18, the J call TRBJ1-6; 7 positions match TRBD1. V gave up 3 bases and J gave up 7 bases; unmatched junction bases: 3. The CDR3 sequence is 14 residues long. Germline CDR1 reads KGHSH; CDR2 reads LQKENI. DNA for the CDR3: TGTGCCAGCTCACCCGACAGGGTGAATTCACCCCTCCACTTT. This codes for CASSPDRVNSPLHF. Together with reference TRBV18 and TRBJ1-6, the CDR3 gives the full variable domain: NAGVMQNPRHLVRRRGQEARLRCSPMKGHSHVYWYRQLPEEGLKFMVYLQKENIIDESGMPKERFSAEFPKEGPSILRIQQVVRGDSAAYFCASSPDRVNSPLHFGNGTRLTVT.